The TCR beta chain described here comes from a study of T-cell memory formation after mild COVID-19. TCRdb reanalysed the 5' RACE reads using MiXCR and keeps one entry per CDR3 protein. The sample carries about 57,000 distinct CDR3 sequences, roughly an eighth recorded once. V was clipped by 1 base and J by 5 bases; unmatched bases: 1. The CDR3 is made up of 15 amino acids. Sequenced input: PBMCs or a T cell subset sorted from them (not recorded which). This TCR was sampled from a young man who had mild COVID-19 (a few samples of this study predate the infection). Cell type and time point are not known. This chain links TRBV12-3 or TRBV12-4 with TRBJ2-3, with TRBD2 matching 12 bases. CDR3 protein: CASSLELAGGDTQYF. As DNA, the CDR3 is TGTGCCAGCAGTTTAGAACTAGCGGGGGGAGATACGCAGTATTTT.